This TCR beta chain was retrieved from a study of cytomegalovirus exposure and HLA in healthy donors. Whole-study findings and limits: Follow-up analysis found HLA locus-dependent TCR association rates, highest for DRB1 and lowest for HLA-C. TCR beta V- and J-gene trimming was later associated with a missense DCLRE1C variant.

This PCR relied on a set of 60 Vbeta primers and 13 Jbeta primers. Profiling relied on immunoSEQ multiplex PCR, and the TCRdb table lists in-frame clones only, not all of them. The sample has roughly 120,000 clones, less than 20% seen once; the top ten hold 1.5% to 2%. As for this clone: Its target is not known.

The germline V gene has CDR1 SNHLY and CDR2 FYNNEI. The V and J ends lost 8 bases and 7 bases, in that order; junction bases with no gene match: 14. The CDR3 has 17 residues. Input material: PBMCs. This chain uses TRBV2 with TRBJ1-4, with 12 bases identical to TRBD1. This TCR was recovered from a woman between 18 and 29 years old in good health and CMV-seronegative. The CDR3 DNA sequence: TGTGCCAGCGGCGGAGGGACAGGGGGCAACTGGGGTGAAAAACTGTTTTTT. Its translation: CASGGGTGGNWGEKLFF.